The subject of this entry is one TCR beta chain. The sample is drawn from a study of radiotherapy plus CTLA-4 blockade in lung cancer. The table came from immunoSEQ multiplex PCR; TCRdb's copy has only in-frame clones and leaves some out. The sample records 60,000 to 70,000 clones, around four fifths being singletons. The sequencing used peripheral blood, collected from a patient treated with radiotherapy plus ipilimumab. The receptor was isolated from a human donor with non-small cell lung cancer who had a partial response to radiotherapy plus ipilimumab.

The CDR3 DNA follows: TGCGCCAGCAGCGAGGGACAGATACTCTACGAGCAGTACTTC. Amino acid sequence: CASSEGQILYEQYF. The chain has TRBV5-1 and TRBJ2-7; TRBD1 aligns across 7 bases. Germline CDR1 is SGHRS and CDR2 is YFSETQ. The CDR3 runs 14 residues. V lost 4 bases to trimming and J lost 3 bases; unmatched junction nucleotides: 7.